Listed here are 20 T cell receptor beta chains from one sample, sequenced in a study of T cell changes during pregnancy in multiple sclerosis. The assay was immunoSEQ multiplex PCR, and TCRdb's table has in-frame clones only and misses some. The table shows 75,000 to 95,000 clones, with 80% to 95% occurring only once. The sequenced sample was peripheral blood, obtained in the first trimester of pregnancy. All receptors derive from a female donor with multiple sclerosis, enrolled in a pregnancy study.

V is TRBV5-5 and J is TRBJ1-3; D gene uncertain. CDR1 is SGHKS and CDR2 is YYEKEE in the germline V gene (reference sequence). This CDR3 contains 13 residues. V was cut by 4 bases and J by 2 bases, with 7 bases left in between. The CDR3: CASSRVAGNTIYF. The CDR3 DNA sequence: TGTGCCAGCAGCCGGGTGGCTGGAAACACCATATATTTT.

The chain has TRBV18 and TRBJ1-1; D possibly corresponds to TRBD1 (6 bases). The CDR3 extends over 14 amino acids. Germline V CDR1 and CDR2: KGHSH, LQKENI. Trimming left V 2 bases short and J 1 base short, with 8 bases between. The CDR3 loop reads CASSPVQGNTEAFF. DNA for the CDR3: TGTGCCAGCTCACCAGTACAGGGGAACACTGAAGCTTTCTTT. Full variable domain (missing parts from reference TRBV18 and TRBJ1-1): NAGVMQNPRHLVRRRGQEARLRCSPMKGHSHVYWYRQLPEEGLKFMVYLQKENIIDESGMPKERFSAEFPKEGPSILRIQQVVRGDSAAYFCASSPVQGNTEAFFGQGTRLTVV.

The chain has TRBV6-1 and TRBJ2-7, with 8 bases fitting TRBD1. Germline loops: CDR1 MNHNS, CDR2 SASEGT. CDR3 length equals 13 residues. V lost 4 bases and J lost 3; bases outside the gene matches: 2. CDR3 protein: CASSADRGYEQYF. DNA of the CDR3: TGTGCCAGCAGTGCCGACAGGGGCTACGAGCAGTACTTC.

This chain links TRBV29-1 with TRBJ1-2; weak D call: TRBD1 (6 bases). The CDR3 is made up of 13 amino acids. V shed 5 bases and J shed 6 bases, with 16 bases lying between them. The germline gives CDR1 SQVTM, CDR2 ANQGSEA. The CDR3 here is CSVPLTGLDGYTF. CDR3 in DNA: TGCAGCGTTCCTTTAACAGGGTTAGATGGCTACACCTTC. The full variable domain, its missing parts supplied by reference TRBV29-1 and TRBJ1-2, is SAVISQKPSRDICQRGTSLTIQCQVDSQVTMMFWYRQQPGQSLTLIATANQGSEATYESGFVIDKFPISRPNLTFSTLTVSNMSPEDSSIYLCSVPLTGLDGYTFGSGTRLTVV.

V gene TRBV4-3 combines with J gene TRBJ1-1; TRBD1 agrees at 8 bases. Germline CDR1 LGHNA, CDR2 YSLEER. The CDR3 contains 14 residues. The J segment lost 4 bases and the V segment lost 2 bases, leaving 3 bases of the junction unmatched. CDR3 in amino acids: CASSQLTGGTEAFF. As DNA, the CDR3 is TGCGCCAGCAGCCAACTAACAGGGGGCACTGAAGCTTTCTTT.

V usage is TRBV19 and J usage is TRBJ1-5; D gene ambiguous. CDR3 length: 18 amino acids. The V gene lost 1 base and the J gene lost 6 bases, with 22 bases spanning the gap. In germline, CDR1 is LNHDA, CDR2 SQIVND (reference sequence). The CDR3 loop reads CASSIGRVRANRAQPQHF. The CDR3 nucleotides read TGTGCCAGTAGTATAGGAAGAGTGAGGGCCAATCGTGCTCAGCCCCAGCATTTT.

The chain couples TRBV7-9 to TRBJ2-6; D unclear. V shed 6 bases and J shed 4 bases, with 7 bases lying between them. Germline CDR1 reads SEHNR; CDR2 reads FQNEAQ (reference sequence). The CDR3 covers 13 residues. Here the CDR3 reads CASSSSGANVLTF. For the CDR3, the DNA is TGTGCCAGCAGTTCCTCCGGGGCCAACGTCCTGACTTTC.

This chain joins TRBV27 and TRBJ2-2; possible D gene TRBD2, 5 bases. The V end was cut by 3 bases, the J end by 2 bases, with 13 bases between. This CDR3 has 16 amino acids. Per germline, CDR1 MNHEY and CDR2 SMNVEV (reference sequence). CDR3 residues: CASSFRSGGNTGELFF. Written as DNA, the CDR3 is TGTGCCAGCAGTTTTAGAAGCGGAGGAAACACCGGGGAGCTGTTTTTT.

The chain combines TRBV6-1 with TRBJ2-1; D might be TRBD2 (5 bases). Trimming took 0 bases from V and 1 from J, leaving 10 bases between them. Germline CDR1 reads MNHNS; CDR2 reads SASEGT. The CDR3 is made up of 16 amino acids. The chain's CDR3 is CASSEAGLASYNEQFF. CDR3 DNA: TGTGCCAGCAGTGAAGCAGGGCTAGCTTCCTACAATGAGCAGTTCTTC.

This clone has just one count. The chain recombines TRBV4-2 with TRBJ2-7; 7 bases match TRBD2. Germline-derived CDR1 and CDR2 are LGHNA and YNFKEQ. Trimming cost V 5 bases and J 0 bases; bases outside gene matches: 7. The CDR3 covers 15 residues. The CDR3, as DNA: TGTGCCAGCAGCATCCCTAGCGGAGGCTCCTACGAGCAGTACTTC. Translating it yields CASSIPSGGSYEQYF.

V usage is TRBV19 and J usage is TRBJ2-3, with 11 positions matching TRBD2. Germline CDR1 is LNHDA and CDR2 is SQIVND (reference sequence). Trimming at V came to 5 bases and at J to 5 bases, leaving 9 bases not matched to a gene. The CDR3 loop spans 16 amino acids. Here the CDR3 DNA reads TGTGCCAGTAGTTCGTCGACTAGCGGGAAGGGAGATACGCAGTATTTT. Its translation is CASSSSTSGKGDTQYF.

This clone came up once. The chain carries TRBV5-1 and TRBJ1-1, with 8 bases matching TRBD1. This CDR3 is 14 amino acids long. V was pared by 0 bases and J by 5 bases, with 3 bases of the junction left unmatched. Germline values: CDR1 SGHRS, CDR2 YFSETQ. The CDR3 sequence is CASSLGQGITEAFF. The CDR3, as DNA: TGCGCCAGCAGCTTGGGACAGGGGATAACTGAAGCTTTCTTT.

The V and J genes are TRBV9 and TRBJ1-4; D unresolved. The V end lost 2 bases, the J end lost 6 bases, and 14 bases lay between the germline ends. Germline CDR1 is SGDLS and CDR2 is YYNGEE. CDR3 size: 15 residues. CDR3 region: CASSVGRRRDEKLFF. The CDR3 bases are TGTGCCAGCAGCGTCGGACGGCGGCGGGATGAAAAACTGTTTTTT.

The rearrangement uses TRBV5-1 and TRBJ1-2, with TRBD1 matching 7 bases. J was trimmed by 5 bases and V by 7 bases; bases with no gene match: 5. CDR3 size: 12 residues. Germline CDR1 and CDR2: SGHRS and YFSETQ. CDR3 in amino acids: CASRQGEYGYTF. CDR3 bases: TGCGCCAGCCGACAGGGAGAATATGGCTACACCTTC.

The table lists this clone with a count of one. This chain links TRBV11-2 with TRBJ2-1, with 15 bases lining up with TRBD2. The CDR3 extends over 17 amino acids. CDR1 is SGHAT, CDR2 FQNNGV, per germline. With V trimmed by 5 bases and J by 5 bases, 7 bases remained unmatched. The CDR3 loop is CASSQRGLAGGDNEQFF. The DNA for the CDR3 is TGTGCCAGCAGCCAAAGAGGACTAGCGGGAGGGGACAATGAGCAGTTCTTC. The entire variable domain, with the rest obtained from reference TRBV11-2 and TRBJ2-1, is as follows: EAGVAQSPRYKIIEKRQSVAFWCNPISGHATLYWYQQILGQGPKLLIQFQNNGVVDDSQLPKDRFSAERLKGVDSTLKIQPAKLEDSAVYLCASSQRGLAGGDNEQFFGPGTRLTVL.

The chain couples TRBV28 to TRBJ2-5; 7 bases map to TRBD1. V was clipped by 4 bases and J by 2 bases; unmatched bases: 7. This CDR3 spans 15 amino acids. Per the germline V gene, CDR1 is MDHEN and CDR2 is SYDVKM. In nucleotides, the CDR3 is TGTGCCAGCAGTTCAGAAGGACAGGAACAAGAGACCCAGTACTTC. Protein sequence: CASSSEGQEQETQYF. Variable domain in full (rest from reference TRBV28 and TRBJ2-5): DVKVTQSSRYLVKRTGEKVFLECVQDMDHENMFWYRQDPGLGLRLIYFSYDVKMKEKGDIPEGYSVSREKKERFSLILESASTNQTSMYLCASSSEGQEQETQYFGPGTRLLVL.

The V gene is TRBV18, the J gene TRBJ2-3; 13 positions match TRBD2. The germline gives CDR1 KGHSH, CDR2 LQKENI. V was pared by 8 bases and J by 3 bases, with 8 bases of the junction left unmatched. CDR3 length equals 16 residues. The CDR3 loop is CASQLTTSGRTDTQYF. The CDR3 bases are TGTGCCAGCCAACTGACGACTAGCGGGAGGACAGATACGCAGTATTTT.

The chain combines TRBV9 with TRBJ2-1; 12 bases map to TRBD2. Per the germline V gene, CDR1 is SGDLS and CDR2 is YYNGEE. The CDR3 runs to 16 residues. V trimming: 4 bases; J trimming: 4 bases; junction bases outside the gene matches: 6. CDR3 sequence (DNA): TGTGCCAGCAGCCCCCGAGGGACTAGCGGGTACAATGAGCAGTTCTTC. As protein: CASSPRGTSGYNEQFF.

The rearrangement uses TRBV29-1 and TRBJ2-7, with a possible D match to TRBD1 (6 bases). Germline CDR1 reads SQVTM; CDR2 reads ANQGSEA. Deletions cut 7 bases from V and 3 bases from J, with 13 bases between. The CDR3 has 12 amino acids. The CDR3 is CSAGIGGYEQYF. In DNA, the CDR3 is TGCAGCGCCGGAATAGGGGGCTACGAGCAGTACTTC.

This clone was observed once. CDR3 coding DNA: TGTGCCAGCAGCCACCTGGACAGGGGATTCTCTGGGGCCAACGTCCTGACTTTC. Translation gives CASSHLDRGFSGANVLTF. This chain uses TRBV4-2 with TRBJ2-6; 9 bases align to TRBD1. The CDR3 runs 18 residues. After removal of 3 bases from V and 0 bases from J, the junction contained 6 bases not matched to a gene. Per the germline V gene, CDR1 is LGHNA and CDR2 is YNFKEQ.